These 22 T cell receptor beta chains were sequenced from one sample in a study of T-cell memory formation after mild COVID-19. One entry per CDR3 protein results from TCRdb running MiXCR on the 5' RACE reads. The sample has about 350,000 distinct CDR3 sequences; about an eighth are singletons. The material sequenced was PBMCs or a T cell subset sorted from them (not recorded which). The receptors were gathered from a young man who had mild COVID-19 (a few samples of this study predate the infection). Cell type and time point are not known.

The CDR3 coding sequence is TGCGCCAGCAGTCACCCCCCGGACCTGACAGGGGAACCCACAGATACGCAGTATTTT. Protein product: CASSHPPDLTGEPTDTQYF. The J gene is TRBJ2-3, the V gene TRBV23-1, with 8 bases matching TRBD1. TRBV23-1 is treated as an ORF (open reading frame) with a function not yet certain. This CDR3 region has 19 residues. Germline trimming cut 3 bases from V and 2 bases from J; bases unmatched to any gene: 16.

In its sample, this clonotype was seen a few times. The chain couples TRBV20-1 to TRBJ1-1; 7 bases line up with TRBD1. Germline assignment: CDR1 DFQATT and CDR2 SNEGSKA (reference sequence). The CDR3 spans 14 residues. J gave up 4 bases and V 2 bases, and 7 bases lay outside the gene matches. CDR3 DNA: TGCAGTGCTAGAATTGACAGGGCCCTCACTGAAGCTTTCTTT. Translation: CSARIDRALTEAFF.

This clonotype was counted only a few times. This chain joins TRBV28 and TRBJ2-3; 8 nucleotides agree with TRBD1. In germline, CDR1 is MDHEN, CDR2 SYDVKM. The CDR3 consists of 14 residues. The V segment lost 8 bases and the J segment 4 bases; nucleotides outside the gene matches: 8. CDR3 loop: CASLGTGRADTQYF. As DNA, the CDR3 is TGTGCCAGCCTCGGGACAGGTCGGGCAGATACGCAGTATTTT. Full variable domain (outside the CDR3, taken from reference TRBV28 and TRBJ2-3): DVKVTQSSRYLVKRTGEKVFLECVQDMDHENMFWYRQDPGLGLRLIYFSYDVKMKEKGDIPEGYSVSREKKERFSLILESASTNQTSMYLCASLGTGRADTQYFGPGTRLTVL.

The table lists this clonotype with a few counts. The J gene is TRBJ2-5, the V gene TRBV20-1; 7 positions match TRBD1. The length of the CDR3 is 12 residues. The germline V gene encodes CDR1 DFQATT and CDR2 SNEGSKA (reference sequence). J lost 7 bases, V lost 5 bases, and 7 bases had no gene match. DNA for the CDR3: TGCAGTGCTGAACAGGGGTTAGGGACCCAGTACTTC. Amino acids: CSAEQGLGTQYF.

J is TRBJ1-2 and V is TRBV4-2; D unclear. Germline loops: CDR1 LGHNA, CDR2 YNFKEQ. V lost 0 bases and J lost 5, with 13 bases in between. The CDR3 extends over 15 amino acids. The CDR3 protein is CASSQDRSRIYGYTF. The CDR3 bases are TGTGCCAGCAGCCAAGATCGTAGCAGGATTTATGGCTACACCTTC.

This chain joins TRBV27 and TRBJ1-5, with 7 nucleotides matching TRBD1. The germline gives CDR1 MNHEY, CDR2 SMNVEV (reference sequence). The CDR3 has 16 residues. V gave up 3 bases and J gave up 1 base; unmatched junction bases: 6. This chain's CDR3 is CASSFSGTVSNQPQHF. DNA for the CDR3: TGTGCCAGCAGTTTCTCCGGGACAGTGAGCAATCAGCCCCAGCATTTT.

The chain carries TRBV9 and TRBJ2-2; no reliable D call. The germline CDR1 and CDR2 sequences are SGDLS and YYNGEE. The CDR3 length is 13 residues. Trimming removed 0 bases at V and 4 bases at J, with 4 bases between. This CDR3 reads CASSVVATGELFF. The CDR3 DNA sequence: TGTGCCAGCAGCGTAGTAGCCACCGGGGAGCTGTTTTTT.

This chain uses TRBV29-1 with TRBJ1-1; D unclear. The CDR3 has 11 amino acids. The ends were cut back, 4 bases at V and 10 bases at J, with 13 bases in the middle. In germline, CDR1 is SQVTM, CDR2 ANQGSEA. CDR3 in amino acids: CSVVRGRGAFF. The CDR3 DNA reads as TGCAGCGTTGTACGCGGGCGGGGAGCTTTCTTT.

The CDR3 region has the DNA TGTGCCAGCAGTTACGGAGTAGACAGGGACACAGATACGCAGTATTTT. Translated, it gives CASSYGVDRDTDTQYF. J is TRBJ2-3 and V is TRBV6-5, with 7 bases that match TRBD1. With V trimmed by 2 bases and J by 2 bases, 7 bases remained unmatched. Germline V gene data show CDR1 as MNHEY and CDR2 as SVGAGI. CDR3 length equals 16 residues.

J is TRBJ1-2 and V is TRBV5-1; no reliable D call. CDR3 length: 13 residues. The ends were cut back, 1 base at V and 2 bases at J, with 6 bases in the middle. Germline CDR1 is SGHRS and CDR2 is YFSETQ. CDR3 DNA: TGCGCCAGCAGCTTGATTGACAACTATGGCTACACCTTC. Encoded protein: CASSLIDNYGYTF.

Only a few counts were recorded for this clonotype. The V call is TRBV5-1, the J call TRBJ2-3; D unresolved. The CDR3 is made up of 15 amino acids. Trimming shortened V by 6 bases and J by 6 bases, and 20 bases separated the two germline ends. Germline V gene lookup returns CDR1 SGHRS and CDR2 YFSETQ. CDR3 in amino acids: CASKFSGPPLDTQYF. The CDR3 bases are TGCGCCAGCAAATTCTCTGGACCCCCCCTCGATACGCAGTATTTT.

This chain uses TRBV18 with TRBJ2-5; D not certain. The germline gives CDR1 KGHSH, CDR2 LQKENI. The V end lost 3 bases, the J end lost 0 bases, and 11 bases lay between the germline ends. The CDR3 spans 15 residues. The CDR3 DNA sequence: TGTGCCAGCTCACCTGGACCGGCGGACCAAGAGACCCAGTACTTC. Its protein product is CASSPGPADQETQYF. Full variable domain (missing parts from reference TRBV18 and TRBJ2-5): NAGVMQNPRHLVRRRGQEARLRCSPMKGHSHVYWYRQLPEEGLKFMVYLQKENIIDESGMPKERFSAEFPKEGPSILRIQQVVRGDSAAYFCASSPGPADQETQYFGPGTRLLVL.

This clonotype was seen only a few times. The V call is TRBV5-1, the J call TRBJ1-1; D uncertain. This CDR3 region has 15 residues. The germline V gene encodes CDR1 SGHRS and CDR2 YFSETQ. V lost 0 bases and J 4 bases, leaving 13 bases between the germline ends. The CDR3 coding sequence is TGCGCCAGCAGCTTGGTCGGGGTGAGCTCCACTGAAGCTTTCTTT. The encoded protein is CASSLVGVSSTEAFF.

The rearrangement uses TRBV4-2 and TRBJ2-2; 9 bases map to TRBD2. After removal of 0 bases from V and 4 bases from J, the junction contained 0 bases not matched to a gene. This CDR3 comprises 15 residues. Germline loops: CDR1 LGHNA, CDR2 YNFKEQ. The CDR3 sequence: CASSQERGGTGELFF. CDR3 DNA: TGTGCCAGCAGCCAAGAGCGGGGGGGCACCGGGGAGCTGTTTTTT.

The chain has TRBV5-1 and TRBJ2-1; 10 nucleotides match TRBD2. Germline assignment: CDR1 SGHRS and CDR2 YFSETQ. V was pared by 1 base and J by 5 bases, with 6 bases of the junction left unmatched. CDR3 size: 16 residues. The DNA of the CDR3 is TGCGCCAGCAGCTTGACTAGCGGGGAGGGGGACAATGAGCAGTTCTTC. This encodes CASSLTSGEGDNEQFF.

The chain has TRBV29-1 and TRBJ2-7, with D unclear. Per the germline V gene, CDR1 is SQVTM and CDR2 is ANQGSEA. Trimming left V 1 base short and J 6 bases short, with 10 bases between. This CDR3 has 12 residues. CDR3 DNA sequence: TGCAGCGTTGAAGGGCTTCTTGGCGAGCAGTACTTC. It translates to CSVEGLLGEQYF.

A few counts support this clonotype. J is TRBJ2-3 and V is TRBV10-3; D uncertain. V shed 0 bases and J shed 3 bases, with 7 bases lying between them. The CDR3 extends over 14 amino acids. Germline V CDR1 and CDR2: ENHRY, SYGVKD. As DNA, the CDR3 is TGTGCCATCAGTGAGTCGGTGCGAACAGATACGCAGTATTTT. It yields the protein CAISESVRTDTQYF.

Concerning this clonotype itself: Germline is not matched at one junction end, which may reflect a read error. The chain carries TRBV3-1 and TRBJ1-4; a weak D match, TRBD1 (5 bases). The CDR3 is 13 residues long. Germline CDR1 is LGHDT and CDR2 is YNNKEL (reference sequence). CDR3 residues: CSSSQGDREKLFF. The CDR3 bases are TGTTCCAGCAGCCAAGGGGATAGGGAAAAACTGTTTTTT.

This clonotype was counted a few times. This chain links TRBV12-3 or TRBV12-4 with TRBJ1-6; 11 bases are a match to TRBD1. The ends lost 6 bases at V and 10 bases at J; junction bases unmatched: 8. The CDR3 extends over 15 amino acids. The CDR3 protein is CASSRPGTGGSPLHF. The CDR3 bases are TGTGCCAGCAGCCGGCCCGGGACAGGGGGATCACCCCTCCACTTT.

The V and J genes are TRBV12-3 or TRBV12-4 and TRBJ2-1; D gene uncertain. The CDR3 runs 15 residues. With 6 bases removed from V and 0 bases from J, the gap between germline ends came to 12 bases. CDR3 sequence reads: CASRTPRSSYNEQFF. Here the CDR3 DNA reads TGTGCCAGCAGGACTCCCCGGAGCTCCTACAATGAGCAGTTCTTC.

This clonotype has more than one count but fewer than ten. The V call is TRBV5-1, the J call TRBJ2-1, with TRBD2 matching over 9 bases. The CDR3 is 15 residues long. The germline gives CDR1 SGHRS, CDR2 YFSETQ. Trimming took 1 base from V and 8 from J; bases not matched to a gene: 7. The CDR3 region has the DNA TGCGCCAGCAGCTTGAGTAGCGGGGGTAGAGATGAGCAGTTCTTC. It translates to CASSLSSGGRDEQFF.

This clonotype was seen more than once but under ten times. The gene calls are TRBV5-1 and TRBJ2-3; D not certain. Deletions cut 1 base from V and 3 bases from J, with 9 bases between. The CDR3 loop spans 14 amino acids. The V gene's germline CDR1 is SGHRS and CDR2 YFSETQ. The CDR3 sequence is CASSLIPRTDTQYF. In DNA form, the CDR3 reads TGCGCCAGCAGCTTGATCCCTCGGACAGATACGCAGTATTTT.